Sequencing of this T cell receptor beta chain was carried out in a study of T-cell reconstitution after alpha-beta-depleted transplantation in children (TCRdb year 2016). About the study as a whole: Using TCR repertoire profiling, the study followed T-cell immune reconstitution in a quantitative way in children after TCRalphabeta/CD19-depleted allogeneic hematopoietic cell transplantation.

Libraries were prepared through PCR. The reads were generated on an Illumina HiSeq 2500. To normalize quantification of the TCRbeta repertoire, the TCR libraries were built with molecular barcoding that relied on unique molecular identifiers. TCRdb ran its own pipeline on the public reads, namely fastp trimming at Q25 and MiXCR clone calling, and kept in-frame beta chains. Each entry merges the rows of one CDR3 protein and shows their most common DNA and genes. The table for this sample lists 200,000 to 300,000 distinct CDR3 sequences; approximately 8% of them were counted only once. The ten largest clones take up about 6.4% of the sample. Here V drops 3 bases and J drops 8 bases, and the junction holds 9 bases not matched to any gene. The CDR3 has 15 amino acids, counting the end cysteine and phenylalanine. Only the CDR3 portion is preserved as DNA: 45 bases, with reading frame beginning at the first base.

This clonotype has only a few counts. It has no known antigen specificity. Nothing much larger sits one base from this clone, and base qualities are not available. Study-wide findings and limitations: Over the following months the frequencies of hyperexpanded clones went down, and after one year T-cell counts and TCRbeta diversity were mostly credited to newly produced T cells. In some patients, the high TCRbeta diversity seen at day 60 was put down to recipient T cells and intrathymic progenitors that had survived conditioning. The apparently early recovery of alphabetaT-cell counts about two months after transplant reportedly depended on only several hundred rapidly expanded clones that came from non-depleted graft cells.

What the treatment or condition label conveys for this sample: allogeneic hematopoietic cell transplantation with graft depleted of TCRalphabeta T cells and CD19 B cells. Transplant recipients were children who received TCRalphabeta/CD19-depleted allogeneic hematopoietic cell grafts. The source material was PBMCs, mostly from graft donor cells, sampled 180 days after TCRalphabeta/CD19-depleted stem cell transplant. The receptor's source is a male patient between 5 and 17 years old who had a stem cell transplant for acute lymphoblastic leukemia, so the T cells may come from the graft donor. This chain is built from TRBV12-3 or TRBV12-4 and TRBJ1-2, and TRBD1 aligns with 10 junction nucleotides. The DNA reads as follows: TGTGCCAGCAGTTTCGGTCGACAGGGGGCGGGGGGCTACACCTTC. Translated, it gives CASSFGRQGAGGYTF.